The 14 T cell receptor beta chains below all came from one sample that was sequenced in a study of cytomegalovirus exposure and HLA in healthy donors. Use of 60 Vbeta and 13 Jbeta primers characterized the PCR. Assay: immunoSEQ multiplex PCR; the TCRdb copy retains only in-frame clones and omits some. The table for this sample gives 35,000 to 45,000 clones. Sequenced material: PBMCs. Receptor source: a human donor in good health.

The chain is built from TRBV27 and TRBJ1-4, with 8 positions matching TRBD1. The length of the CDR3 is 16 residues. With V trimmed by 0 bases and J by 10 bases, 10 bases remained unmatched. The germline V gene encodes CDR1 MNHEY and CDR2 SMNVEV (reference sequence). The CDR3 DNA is TGTGCCAGCAGTTTATCGGGAACACTACAGGGGGGAAAACTGTTTTTT. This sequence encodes CASSLSGTLQGGKLFF.

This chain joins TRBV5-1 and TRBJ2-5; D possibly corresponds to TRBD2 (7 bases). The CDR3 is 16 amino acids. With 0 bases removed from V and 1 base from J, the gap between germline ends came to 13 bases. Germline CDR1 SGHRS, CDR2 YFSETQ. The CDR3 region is CASSLGTRGLQETQYF. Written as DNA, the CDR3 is TGCGCCAGCAGCTTGGGGACGCGGGGGCTCCAAGAGACCCAGTACTTC.

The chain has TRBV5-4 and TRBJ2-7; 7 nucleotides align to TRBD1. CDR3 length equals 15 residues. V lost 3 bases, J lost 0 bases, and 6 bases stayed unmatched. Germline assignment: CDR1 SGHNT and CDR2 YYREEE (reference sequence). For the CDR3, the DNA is TGTGCCAGCAGCTACCAACAGGGGAGCTCCTACGAGCAGTACTTC. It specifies CASSYQQGSSYEQYF.

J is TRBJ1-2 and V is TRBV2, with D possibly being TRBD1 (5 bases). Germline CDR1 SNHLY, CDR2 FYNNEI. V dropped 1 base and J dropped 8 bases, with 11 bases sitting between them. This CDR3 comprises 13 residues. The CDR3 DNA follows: TGTGCCAGCAGTGAAGACGACAGCCGAGGCTACACCTTC. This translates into CASSEDDSRGYTF.

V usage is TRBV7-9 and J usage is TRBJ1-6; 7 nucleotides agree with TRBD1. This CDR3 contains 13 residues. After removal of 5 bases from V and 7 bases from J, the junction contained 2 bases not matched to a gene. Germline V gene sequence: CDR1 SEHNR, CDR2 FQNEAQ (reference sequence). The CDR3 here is CASSLDRNSPLHF. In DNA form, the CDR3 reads TGTGCCAGCAGCCTGGACAGGAATTCACCCCTCCACTTT.

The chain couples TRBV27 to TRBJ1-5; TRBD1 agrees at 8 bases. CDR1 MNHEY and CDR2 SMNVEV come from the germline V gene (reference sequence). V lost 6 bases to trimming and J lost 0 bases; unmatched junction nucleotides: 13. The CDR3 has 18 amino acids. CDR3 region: CASSRAGTGGYSNQPQHF. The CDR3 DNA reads TGTGCCAGCAGCCGAGCCGGGACAGGAGGGTATAGCAATCAGCCCCAGCATTTT.

The CDR3 protein is CASSLSPHSNTEAFF. DNA for the CDR3: TGTGCCAGCTCACTTAGCCCACATTCGAACACTGAAGCTTTCTTT. This rearrangement joins TRBV18 to TRBJ1-1; no definite D call. In germline, CDR1 is KGHSH, CDR2 LQKENI. V lost 4 bases, J lost 1 base, and 13 bases lay in between. The CDR3 covers 15 residues.

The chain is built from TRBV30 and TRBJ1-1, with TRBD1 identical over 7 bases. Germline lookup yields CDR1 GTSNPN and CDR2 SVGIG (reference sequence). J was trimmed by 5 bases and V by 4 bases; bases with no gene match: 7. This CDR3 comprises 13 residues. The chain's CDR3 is CAWKFTGVTEAFF. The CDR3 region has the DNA TGTGCCTGGAAGTTTACAGGGGTGACTGAAGCTTTCTTT.

The CDR3 sequence is CASTQGPGSYGYTF. Written as DNA, the CDR3 is TGCGCCAGCACCCAAGGGCCCGGGAGCTATGGCTACACCTTC. The gene calls are TRBV5-1 and TRBJ1-2, with D unresolved. The CDR3 runs 14 residues. Germline V CDR1 and CDR2: SGHRS, YFSETQ. The V and J ends lost 6 bases and 4 bases respectively, with 16 bases between them.

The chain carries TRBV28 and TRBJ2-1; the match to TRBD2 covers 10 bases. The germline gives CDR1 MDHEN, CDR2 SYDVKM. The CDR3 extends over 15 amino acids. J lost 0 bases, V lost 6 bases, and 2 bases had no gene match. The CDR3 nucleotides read TGTGCCAGCAGCAGCGGGGGGGGCTCCTACAATGAGCAGTTCTTC. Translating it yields CASSSGGGSYNEQFF.

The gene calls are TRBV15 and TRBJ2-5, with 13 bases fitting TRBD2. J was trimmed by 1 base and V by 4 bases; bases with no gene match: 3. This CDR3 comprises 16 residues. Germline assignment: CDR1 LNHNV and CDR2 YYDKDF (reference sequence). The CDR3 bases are TGTGCCACCAGCACTCGACTAGCGGGGGGCCAAGAGACCCAGTACTTC. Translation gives CATSTRLAGGQETQYF.

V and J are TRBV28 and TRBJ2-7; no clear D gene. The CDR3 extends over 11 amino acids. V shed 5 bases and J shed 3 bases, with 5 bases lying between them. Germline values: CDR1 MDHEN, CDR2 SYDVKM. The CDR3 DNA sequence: TGTGCCAGCAGTCTTGTCTACGAGCAGTACTTC. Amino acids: CASSLVYEQYF.

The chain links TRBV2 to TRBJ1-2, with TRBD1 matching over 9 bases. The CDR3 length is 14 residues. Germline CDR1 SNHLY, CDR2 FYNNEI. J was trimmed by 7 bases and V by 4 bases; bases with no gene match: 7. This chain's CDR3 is CASSVWTGEGGYTF. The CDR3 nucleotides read TGTGCCAGCAGTGTTTGGACAGGGGAAGGTGGCTACACCTTC.

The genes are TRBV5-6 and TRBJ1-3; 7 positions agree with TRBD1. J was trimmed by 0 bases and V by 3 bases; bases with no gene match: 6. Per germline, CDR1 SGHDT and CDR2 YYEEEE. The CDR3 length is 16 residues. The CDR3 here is CASSSNRGISGNTIYF. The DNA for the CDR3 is TGTGCCAGCAGCTCAAACAGGGGTATCTCTGGAAACACCATATATTTT. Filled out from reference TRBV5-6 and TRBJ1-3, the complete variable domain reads DAGVTQSPTHLIKTRGQQVTLRCSPKSGHDTVSWYQQALGQGPQFIFQYYEEEERQRGNFPDRFSGHQFPNYSSELNVNALLLGDSALYLCASSSNRGISGNTIYFGEGSWLTVV.